Following are 5 T cell receptor beta chains from one sample sequenced in a study of T cells after yellow fever vaccination. TCRdb fed the 5' RACE reads into MiXCR, producing one record per CDR3 protein. The sample holds more than 450,000 distinct CDR3 sequences, roughly a fifth seen once. The specimen comprised PBMCs, sampled 20 to 25 days after the first yellow fever vaccination. The source is a man aged 18 to 29 who received the YFV17D yellow fever vaccine.

J is TRBJ2-5 and V is TRBV6-1, with D perhaps matching TRBD1 or TRBD2 (7 bases each). Trimming removed 6 bases from V and 5 bases from J, with 22 bases in between. The CDR3 has 16 residues. Germline values: CDR1 MNHNS, CDR2 SASEGT. The chain's CDR3 is CASRSGTPTGLETQYF. The CDR3 DNA is TGTGCCAGCAGAAGCGGGACCCCGACAGGGCTGGAGACCCAGTACTTC.

This clonotype has just a few counts. The chain couples TRBV6-6 to TRBJ2-3; no firm D call. This CDR3 spans 12 amino acids. Germline CDR1 is MNHNY and CDR2 is SVGAGI (reference sequence). V gave up 6 bases and J gave up 1 base, with 5 bases separating them. CDR3 nucleotides: TGTGCCAGCAGCGCGGGCACAGATACGCAGTATTTT. Residues: CASSAGTDTQYF.

This chain joins TRBV4-3 and TRBJ2-4; 9 nucleotides match TRBD1. Germline CDR1 is LGHNA and CDR2 is YSLEER. The CDR3 totals 14 residues. Germline trimming cut 5 bases from V and 12 bases from J; bases unmatched to any gene: 11. CDR3 nucleotide sequence: TGCGCCAGCAGCACCGGGACAGGGTCCGGACCTCAGTACTTC. It translates to CASSTGTGSGPQYF.

The V and J genes are TRBV20-1 and TRBJ2-3, with 10 bases matching TRBD2. CDR1 and CDR2 (germline): DFQATT, SNEGSKA (reference sequence). The CDR3 length is 16 residues. With V trimmed by 0 bases and J by 6 bases, 9 bases remained unmatched. CDR3 sequence: CSARDLERGLADTQYF. The CDR3 nucleotides are TGCAGTGCTAGAGATCTAGAGAGGGGACTAGCGGATACGCAGTATTTT.

This clonotype showed up just a few times. The chain joins TRBV5-1 to TRBJ2-3; 11 positions match TRBD2. Germline V gene data show CDR1 as SGHRS and CDR2 as YFSETQ. The CDR3 covers 14 residues. The V gene end was trimmed by 4 bases and the J gene end by 6 bases; junction bases not matched to a gene: 4. Here the CDR3 reads CASSPTSGIDTQYF. The CDR3 DNA reads as TGCGCCAGCAGCCCGACTAGCGGGATTGATACGCAGTATTTT.